The entry below gives a single TCR beta chain sequence along with its context. Study processing details: Reference gene primer amplification gave nucleated cell count estimates. Libraries were prepared by immunoSEQ multiplex PCR; TCRdb keeps only in-frame clonotypes and omits some of them. Clone size and the V and J calls come from that table; the DNA yielded D and trimming. Found here are about 110,000 clones, approximately 88% of them singletons; the top ten hold 0.7% to 1%. The source of the sample is a study of blood T cell repertoires in COVID-19. About the research overall: T cells, B-cell-depleted T cells, or PBMCs supplied cDNA or gDNA.

Germline-derived CDR1 and CDR2 are SGDLS and YYNGEE. The CDR3 has 14 amino acids. V was clipped by 3 bases and J by 2 bases, with 12 bases between them. The chain carries TRBV9 and TRBJ2-7; tentatively, D is TRBD2 (7 bases). The source of this sequence is a woman in her 70s with acute or convalescent COVID-19. Sequenced: peripheral blood. CDR3 amino acids: CASSGGGRAYEQYF. DNA for the CDR3: TGTGCCAGCAGCGGAGGGGGGAGGGCCTACGAGCAGTACTTC.